A single sample gave rise to the 27 T cell receptor beta chains below, sequenced in a study of cytomegalovirus exposure and HLA in healthy donors (dated by TCRdb to the late 2010s). Libraries were built with the immunoSEQ multiplex PCR assay. A mixture of 60 forward primers for TCR Vbeta segments and 13 reverse primers for TCR Jbeta segments was used in the multiplex PCR. Here the immuneACCESS table is served through TCRdb, limited to in-frame sequences with V and J called. Missing clones are a known gap in these copies; in checked studies unresolved V genes cover under half, and the rest lacks a known reason. Recorded for this sample are around 230,000 clones; about 88% of them occurred a single time. 0.2% to 0.25% of the sample rests with the top ten. Source material: PBMCs. The receptors were gathered from a girl aged 2 to 10 in good health and CMV-seronegative.

This chain links TRBV2 with TRBJ1-2; 7 nucleotides align to TRBD1. Germline trimming cut 4 bases from V and 7 bases from J; bases unmatched to any gene: 6. CDR1 SNHLY and CDR2 FYNNEI come from the germline V gene. CDR3 length: 13 residues. The CDR3 here is CASSVSDRAGYTF. Written as DNA, the CDR3 is TGTGCCAGCAGTGTAAGTGACAGGGCTGGCTACACCTTC.

V and J are TRBV10-2 and TRBJ2-2, with 10 bases lining up with TRBD1. Germline CDR1 is WSHSY and CDR2 is SAAADI. V lost 5 bases to trimming and J lost 8 bases; unmatched junction nucleotides: 5. This CDR3 is built from 14 residues. The DNA for the CDR3 is TGCGCCAGCAGTAGGGGACAGGGGAGAGGGGAGCTGTTTTTT. As protein: CASSRGQGRGELFF.

The rearrangement uses TRBV2 and TRBJ2-1, with D maybe TRBD2 (5 bases). V was cut by 2 bases and J by 7 bases, with 18 bases left in between. This CDR3 has 16 residues. Germline CDR1 is SNHLY and CDR2 is FYNNEI. Here the CDR3 DNA reads TGTGCCAGCAGTGAAAGGCTAGCTGGAGATCGAAATGAGCAGTTCTTC. This translates into CASSERLAGDRNEQFF.

V is TRBV14 and J is TRBJ1-2; D call uncertain. This CDR3 is built from 13 residues. CDR1 and CDR2 (germline): SGHDN, FVKESK. Trimming removed 0 bases at V and 4 bases at J, with 6 bases between. The CDR3 here is CASSQDRGYGYTF. The CDR3 DNA sequence: TGTGCCAGCAGCCAAGATCGCGGCTATGGCTACACCTTC.

Comment on this clone: Other DNA variants within this sample encode the same CDR3. V gene TRBV5-1 combines with J gene TRBJ2-3, with 14 bases lining up with TRBD2. The CDR3 has 15 residues. The V and J ends lost 7 bases and 1 base, in that order; junction bases with no gene match: 2. The germline CDR1 and CDR2 sequences are SGHRS and YFSETQ. The CDR3 loop is CASGGLAGGTDTQYF. For the CDR3, the DNA is TGCGCCAGCGGGGGACTAGCGGGAGGCACAGATACGCAGTATTTT.

The J gene is TRBJ2-5, the V gene TRBV6-5; 12 bases agree with TRBD2. CDR1 and CDR2 from the germline V gene are MNHEY and SVGAGI. The CDR3 spans 14 residues. The ends lost 6 bases at V and 5 bases at J; junction bases unmatched: 4. The DNA of the CDR3 is TGTGCCAGCAGCCTAGCGGGGGGGCCGGAGACCCAGTACTTC. It is translated as CASSLAGGPETQYF.

V and J are TRBV7-2 and TRBJ2-7; a possible D gene is TRBD2 (6 bases). The V gene's germline CDR1 is SGHTA and CDR2 FQGNSA. This CDR3 is built from 15 residues. With 8 bases removed from V and 0 bases from J, the gap between germline ends came to 17 bases. The CDR3 loop reads CASGYGSGPSYEQYF. The DNA for the CDR3 is TGTGCCAGCGGCTACGGGAGCGGCCCCTCCTACGAGCAGTACTTC. Based on the CDR3 plus reference TRBV7-2 and TRBJ2-7, the full variable domain is GAGVSQSPSNKVTEKGKDVELRCDPISGHTALYWYRQSLGQGLEFLIYFQGNSAPDKSGLPSDRFSAERTGGSVSTLTIQRTQQEDSAVYLCASGYGSGPSYEQYFGPGTRLTVT.

This clone was seen a single time. Other DNA sequences in the sample encode the same CDR3. This chain connects TRBV6-6 to TRBJ2-1; 9 positions match TRBD2. V was pared by 2 bases and J by 7 bases, with 6 bases of the junction left unmatched. Germline V gene sequence: CDR1 MNHNY, CDR2 SVGAGI (reference sequence). The length of the CDR3 is 15 residues. The CDR3 is CASSYGAGGPNEQFF. The CDR3 DNA reads TGTGCCAGCAGTTACGGGGCGGGAGGGCCTAATGAGCAGTTCTTC.

V and J are TRBV5-1 and TRBJ2-1, with 9 bases lining up with TRBD2. Germline CDR1 SGHRS, CDR2 YFSETQ. With 6 bases clipped from V and 8 bases from J, the junction kept 9 bases outside the gene matches. The CDR3 consists of 14 residues. CDR3 sequence reads: CASTPLAGYHEQFF. In DNA form, the CDR3 reads TGCGCCAGCACCCCGCTAGCGGGATACCATGAGCAGTTCTTC.

The V and J genes are TRBV15 and TRBJ1-2, with D unclear. CDR3 size: 13 residues. V was shortened by 0 bases and J by 7 bases, with 9 bases between the two germline ends. From germline, CDR1 is LNHNV and CDR2 YYDKDF (reference sequence). The CDR3 bases are TGTGCCACCAGCAGAGATGGTCTAACTGGCTACACCTTC. Protein sequence: CATSRDGLTGYTF.

CDR3 region: CASSQDPSEGQYF. The CDR3 nucleotides are TGTGCCAGCAGCCAAGATCCTTCGGAGGGGCAGTACTTC. The chain employs TRBV4-2 and TRBJ2-7; D might be TRBD2 (6 bases). CDR3 length equals 13 residues. V was trimmed by 0 bases and J by 9 bases, leaving 12 bases between them. Germline V gene lookup returns CDR1 LGHNA and CDR2 YNFKEQ.

The chain couples TRBV7-2 to TRBJ2-1; 8 bases are shared with TRBD1. The CDR3 sequence is 13 residues long. Unmatched junction bases numbered 10, after V lost 3 bases and J lost 15 bases. Per germline, CDR1 SGHTA and CDR2 FQGNSA. The CDR3 DNA follows: TGTGCCAGCAGCTTGATGCAGGGGGCGGACACGTTCTTC. It translates to CASSLMQGADTFF.

The rearrangement joins TRBV27 to TRBJ1-4; D possibly corresponds to TRBD1 (6 bases). V was trimmed by 3 bases and J by 6 bases, leaving 14 bases between them. This CDR3 contains 15 residues. CDR1 and CDR2 from the germline V gene are MNHEY and SMNVEV (reference sequence). In nucleotides, the CDR3 is TGTGCCAGCAGTTTCCTTGGGACACGATATGAAAAACTGTTTTTT. This gives the protein CASSFLGTRYEKLFF. Filled out from reference TRBV27 and TRBJ1-4, the complete variable domain reads EAQVTQNPRYLITVTGKKLTVTCSQNMNHEYMSWYRQDPGLGLRQIYYSMNVEVTDKGDVPEGYKVSRKEKRNFPLILESPSPNQTSLYFCASSFLGTRYEKLFFGSGTQLSVL.

The sample holds one count of this clone. J is TRBJ1-2 and V is TRBV19; perhaps TRBD1 as D (5 bases). CDR1 is LNHDA and CDR2 is SQIVND in the germline V gene (reference sequence). The CDR3 totals 13 residues. The V end lost 5 bases, the J end lost 3 bases, and 10 bases lay between the germline ends. The CDR3 nucleotides are TGTGCCAGTAGTGCCGACAGATACTATGGCTACACCTTC. Translating it yields CASSADRYYGYTF.

The gene calls are TRBV7-3 and TRBJ2-1; D is perhaps TRBD2 (6 bases). The CDR3 is 17 residues long. The V gene lost 2 bases and the J gene lost 2 bases, with 16 bases spanning the gap. Germline V gene sequence: CDR1 SGHTA, CDR2 FQGTGA. In DNA, the CDR3 is TGTGCCAGCAGCTTAGGAGGGACCGGGCCTCCCTACAATGAGCAGTTCTTC. This gives the protein CASSLGGTGPPYNEQFF.

The chain is built from TRBV28 and TRBJ2-6; D is unclear. With 6 bases removed from V and 0 bases from J, the gap between germline ends came to 9 bases. The CDR3 loop spans 15 amino acids. Germline V gene data show CDR1 as MDHEN and CDR2 as SYDVKM. The DNA of the CDR3 is TGTGCCAGCAGGTCGGAGCGCTCTGGGGCCAACGTCCTGACTTTC. It translates to CASRSERSGANVLTF. The variable domain in full, with the rest retrieved from reference TRBV28 and TRBJ2-6, is DVKVTQSSRYLVKRTGEKVFLECVQDMDHENMFWYRQDPGLGLRLIYFSYDVKMKEKGDIPEGYSVSREKKERFSLILESASTNQTSMYLCASRSERSGANVLTFGAGSRLTVL.

This sequence joins TRBV4-1 and TRBJ2-4; 14 bases fit TRBD2. The length of the CDR3 is 16 residues. V was clipped by 4 bases and J by 3 bases; unmatched bases: 2. The germline V gene encodes CDR1 MGHRA and CDR2 YSYEKL. For the CDR3, the DNA is TGCGCCAGCAGCCCCGGACTAGCGGGAGGCAAAAACATTCAGTACTTC. Its translation: CASSPGLAGGKNIQYF.

The rearrangement joins TRBV6-5 to TRBJ1-1; D ambiguous. The ends were cut back, 7 bases at V and 10 bases at J, with 22 bases in the middle. This CDR3 has 14 residues. Germline V gives CDR1 MNHEY, CDR2 SVGAGI. CDR3 nucleotides: TGTGCCAGCATCCAACGGGGTGCAGGTCTTGCAGCTTTCTTT. Residues: CASIQRGAGLAAFF.

This clone was observed a few times. This chain uses TRBV4-2 with TRBJ1-1; the D gene is possibly TRBD1 (5 bases). Germline CDR1 is LGHNA and CDR2 is YNFKEQ. Between the trimmed V and J ends, which lost 0 bases and 11 bases, there was a span of 13 bases. The CDR3 sequence is 13 residues long. CDR3 sequence (DNA): TGTGCCAGCAGCCAAGAAAGGGGAGGACTGGCTTTCTTT. It is translated as CASSQERGGLAFF.

CDR3 sequence (DNA): TGCGCCAGCAGCGCCGGGACAGGGGCCTACGAGCAGTACTTC. It yields the protein CASSAGTGAYEQYF. The rearrangement links TRBV5-1 to TRBJ2-7, with 10 bases lining up with TRBD1. Per germline, CDR1 SGHRS and CDR2 YFSETQ. The CDR3 contains 14 residues. The V segment lost 4 bases and the J segment 2 bases; nucleotides outside the gene matches: 3.

This rearrangement joins TRBV5-1 to TRBJ1-3; 7 positions match TRBD1. With V trimmed by 2 bases and J by 0 bases, 5 bases remained unmatched. In germline, CDR1 is SGHRS, CDR2 YFSETQ. This CDR3 has 16 amino acids. The CDR3 sequence: CASSLQSGGSGNTIYF. In DNA, the CDR3 is TGCGCCAGCAGCTTACAATCAGGGGGCTCTGGAAACACCATATATTTT. The full variable domain, its missing parts supplied by reference TRBV5-1 and TRBJ1-3, is KAGVTQTPRYLIKTRGQQVTLSCSPISGHRSVSWYQQTPGQGLQFLFEYFSETQRNKGNFPGRFSGRQFSNSRSEMNVSTLELGDSALYLCASSLQSGGSGNTIYFGEGSWLTVV.

The chain is built from TRBV5-6 and TRBJ2-3; a weak D match, TRBD2 (5 bases). CDR1 SGHDT and CDR2 YYEEEE come from the germline V gene. The CDR3 is 15 amino acids. V shed 0 bases and J shed 1 base, with 9 bases lying between them. The CDR3: CASSLAGLGTDTQYF. CDR3 bases: TGTGCCAGCAGCTTGGCTGGACTTGGCACAGATACGCAGTATTTT.

On this clone: Other DNA sequences in this sample translate to the same CDR3. This chain links TRBV27 with TRBJ2-7, with a tentative D call TRBD2 (6 bases). Germline values: CDR1 MNHEY, CDR2 SMNVEV (reference sequence). The CDR3 sequence is 13 residues long. Deletions cut 3 bases from V and 4 bases from J, with 10 bases between. DNA for the CDR3: TGTGCCAGCAGTTTGAGTGCGGGGTACGAGCAGTACTTC. Its translation: CASSLSAGYEQYF.

V and J are TRBV4-2 and TRBJ2-2, with a tentative D call TRBD1 (6 bases). The germline V and J ends were trimmed by 8 bases and 5 bases, with 12 bases remaining between them. The germline V gene encodes CDR1 LGHNA and CDR2 YNFKEQ. The CDR3 is made up of 13 amino acids. CDR3 residues: CASLAGDTGELFF. The CDR3 coding sequence is TGTGCCAGCCTCGCAGGGGATACCGGGGAGCTGTTTTTT.

The V and J genes are TRBV4-1 and TRBJ1-3; no firm D call. Trimming shortened V by 1 base and J by 1 base, and 11 bases separated the two germline ends. The germline CDR1 and CDR2 sequences are MGHRA and YSYEKL. This CDR3 comprises 16 residues. CDR3 amino acids: CASSQAAGNSGNTIYF. CDR3 bases: TGCGCCAGCAGCCAAGCCGCCGGGAATTCTGGAAACACCATATATTTT.

V gene TRBV19 combines with J gene TRBJ2-7; TRBD1 agrees at 7 bases. Germline V gives CDR1 LNHDA, CDR2 SQIVND (reference sequence). The trim removed 3 bases at V and 3 bases at J, leaving 8 bases unmatched. The CDR3 has 15 amino acids. Written as DNA, the CDR3 is TGTGCCAGTAGTATTGGGGCGGACAGGAGCTACGAGCAGTACTTC. Encoded protein: CASSIGADRSYEQYF.

The V gene is TRBV5-1, the J gene TRBJ2-7, with D perhaps TRBD2 (5 bases). The CDR3 is 12 amino acids. V was trimmed by 3 bases and J by 4 bases, leaving 8 bases between them. Germline V gene lookup returns CDR1 SGHRS and CDR2 YFSETQ. The CDR3 DNA reads TGCGCCAGCAGCTCTGAGGGATACGAGCAGTACTTC. It encodes CASSSEGYEQYF.